These 3 T cell receptor beta chains share one sample of origin, sequenced in a study of PD-1 blockade in classical Hodgkin lymphoma. Generated by immunoSEQ multiplex PCR, the TCRdb table keeps only in-frame clones and is missing some. Among approximately 11,000 clones listed, 85% were seen once. No patient escaped relapse after autologous stem cell transplantation, and brentuximab vedotin exposure varied. The sequenced sample was peripheral blood mononuclear cells (PBMCs), obtained at baseline. The receptors come from a human donor with classical Hodgkin lymphoma.

The genes are TRBV4-3 and TRBJ1-1; D gene ambiguous. This CDR3 is 14 amino acids long. Trimming left V 0 bases short and J 3 bases short, with 8 bases between. Germline V gene lookup returns CDR1 LGHNA and CDR2 YSLEER. In nucleotides, the CDR3 is TGCGCCAGCAGCCAAGAGCTAGGGTACACTGAAGCTTTCTTT. Translated: CASSQELGYTEAFF.

To note about this clone: The sample contains more than one DNA sequence encoding this CDR3. The J gene is TRBJ2-7, the V gene TRBV5-1, with a weak D call TRBD2 (6 bases). V lost 0 bases to trimming and J lost 2 bases, with 9 bases between them. In germline, CDR1 is SGHRS, CDR2 YFSETQ. This CDR3 spans 14 amino acids. CDR3 region: CASSLGGGTYEQYF. CDR3 nucleotides: TGCGCCAGCAGCTTGGGGGGCGGGACCTACGAGCAGTACTTC. The complete variable domain, with remaining parts taken from reference TRBV5-1 and TRBJ2-7, reads KAGVTQTPRYLIKTRGQQVTLSCSPISGHRSVSWYQQTPGQGLQFLFEYFSETQRNKGNFPGRFSGRQFSNSRSEMNVSTLELGDSALYLCASSLGGGTYEQYFGPGTRLTVT.

The rearrangement joins TRBV2 to TRBJ2-7, with TRBD2 identical over 15 bases. Looked up from germline, CDR1 is SNHLY and CDR2 is FYNNEI. The trim removed 6 bases at V and 6 bases at J, leaving 3 bases unmatched. This CDR3 is built from 14 residues. CDR3 in amino acids: CASRGGLAGGEQYF. DNA for the CDR3: TGTGCCAGCAGGGGGGGACTAGCGGGAGGCGAGCAGTACTTC.